This TCR beta chain was sequenced in a study of T cell responses to AZD1222 COVID-19 vaccine. Using immunoSEQ multiplex PCR, the repertoire was profiled, and TCRdb retains in-frame clones only, with some absent. The table includes around 150,000 clones, approximately 87% detected once. Of note for this clone: An end of the junction differs from the germline gene, which may be a read error.

Germline CDR1 SSHAT, CDR2 FNYEAQ (reference sequence). This CDR3 spans 13 amino acids. The TCR sequence derives from an adult who received the AZD1222 COVID-19 vaccine. The input for sequencing was peripheral blood, taken 28 days after the second AZD1222 dose. V and J are TRBV7-7 and TRBJ2-5; 7 nucleotides agree with TRBD1. CDR3 residues: CASSTGVRETQYF. CDR3 DNA: TGTGCTAGCAGCACAGGGGTCCGAGAGACCCAGTACTTC.